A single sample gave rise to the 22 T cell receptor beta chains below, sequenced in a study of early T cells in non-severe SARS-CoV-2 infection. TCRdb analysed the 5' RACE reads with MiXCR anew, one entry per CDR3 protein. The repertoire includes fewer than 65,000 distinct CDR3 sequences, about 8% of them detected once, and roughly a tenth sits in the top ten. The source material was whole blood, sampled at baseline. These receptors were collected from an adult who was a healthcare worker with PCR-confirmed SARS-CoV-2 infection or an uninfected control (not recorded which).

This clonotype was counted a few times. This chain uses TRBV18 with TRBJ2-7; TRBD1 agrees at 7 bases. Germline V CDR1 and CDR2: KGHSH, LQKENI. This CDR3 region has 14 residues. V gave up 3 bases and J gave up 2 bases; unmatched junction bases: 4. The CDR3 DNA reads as TGTGCCAGCTCACCGCCGGGACAGCCCTACGAGCAGTACTTC. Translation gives CASSPPGQPYEQYF.

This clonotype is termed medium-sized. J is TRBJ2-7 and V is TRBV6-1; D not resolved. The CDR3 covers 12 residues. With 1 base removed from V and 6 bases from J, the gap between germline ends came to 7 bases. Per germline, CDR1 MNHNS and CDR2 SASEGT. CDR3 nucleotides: TGTGCCAGCAGTGAAGTTTGGTCCGAGCAGTACTTC. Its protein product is CASSEVWSEQYF.

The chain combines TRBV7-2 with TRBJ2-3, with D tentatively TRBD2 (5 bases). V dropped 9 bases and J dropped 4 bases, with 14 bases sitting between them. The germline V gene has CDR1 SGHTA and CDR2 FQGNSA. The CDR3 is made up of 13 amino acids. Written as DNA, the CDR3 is TGTGCCAGTCGGACTGCCTTCCCAGATACGCAGTATTTT. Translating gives CASRTAFPDTQYF.

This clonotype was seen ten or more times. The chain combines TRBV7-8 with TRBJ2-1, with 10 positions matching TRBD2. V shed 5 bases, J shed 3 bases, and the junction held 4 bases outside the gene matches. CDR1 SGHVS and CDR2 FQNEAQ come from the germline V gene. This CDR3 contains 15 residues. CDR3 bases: TGTGCCAGCAGCACTCTAGCGGGAGACTACAATGAGCAGTTCTTC. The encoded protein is CASSTLAGDYNEQFF.

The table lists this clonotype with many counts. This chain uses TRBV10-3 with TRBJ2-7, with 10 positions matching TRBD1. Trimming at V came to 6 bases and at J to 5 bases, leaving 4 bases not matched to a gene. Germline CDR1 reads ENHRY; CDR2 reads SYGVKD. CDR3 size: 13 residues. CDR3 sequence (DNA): TGTGCCATCAGAGGGACAGGGGTTGACGAGCAGTACTTC. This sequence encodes CAIRGTGVDEQYF.

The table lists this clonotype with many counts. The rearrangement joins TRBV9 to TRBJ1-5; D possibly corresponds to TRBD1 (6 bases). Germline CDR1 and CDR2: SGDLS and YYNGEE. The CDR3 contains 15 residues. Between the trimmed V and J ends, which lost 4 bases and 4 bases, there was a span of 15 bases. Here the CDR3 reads CASSPEGGRNQPQHF. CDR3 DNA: TGTGCCAGCAGCCCAGAAGGGGGTAGGAATCAGCCCCAGCATTTT.

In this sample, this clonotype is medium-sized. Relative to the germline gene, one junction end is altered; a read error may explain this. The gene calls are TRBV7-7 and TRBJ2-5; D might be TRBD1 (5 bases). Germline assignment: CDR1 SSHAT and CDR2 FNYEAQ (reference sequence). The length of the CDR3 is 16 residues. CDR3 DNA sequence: TGTGCTAGCAGCTTAGGACGGACAATTAGGCAAGAGACCCAGTACTTC. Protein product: CASSLGRTIRQETQYF.

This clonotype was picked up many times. CDR3 loop: CASSSSWYNEQFF. CDR3 bases: TGTGCCAGCAGCTCCTCTTGGTACAATGAGCAGTTCTTC. The chain couples TRBV28 to TRBJ2-1; D ambiguous. V lost 6 bases, J lost 4 bases, and 10 bases lay in between. CDR3 size: 13 residues. Per germline, CDR1 MDHEN and CDR2 SYDVKM.

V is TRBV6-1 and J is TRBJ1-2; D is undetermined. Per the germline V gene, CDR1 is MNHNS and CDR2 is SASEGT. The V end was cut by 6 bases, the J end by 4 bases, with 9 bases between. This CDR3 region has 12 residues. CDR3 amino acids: CASRQEAYGYTF. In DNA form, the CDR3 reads TGTGCCAGCAGGCAAGAAGCCTATGGCTACACCTTC.

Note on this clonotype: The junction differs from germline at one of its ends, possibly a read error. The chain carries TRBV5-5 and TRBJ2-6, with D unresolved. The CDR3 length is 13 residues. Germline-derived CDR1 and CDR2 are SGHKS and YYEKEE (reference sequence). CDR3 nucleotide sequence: TGTGTCAGCACCCCACCTGGGGCCAACGTCCTGACTTTC. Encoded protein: CVSTPPGANVLTF.

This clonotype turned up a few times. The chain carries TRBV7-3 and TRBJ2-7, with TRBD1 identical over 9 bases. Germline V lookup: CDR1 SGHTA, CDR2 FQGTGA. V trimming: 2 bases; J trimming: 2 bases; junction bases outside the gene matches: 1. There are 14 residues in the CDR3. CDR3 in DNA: TGTGCCAGCAGCTTAGGGACAGGGCCCTACGAGCAGTACTTC. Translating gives CASSLGTGPYEQYF.

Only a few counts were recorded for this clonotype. The CDR3 DNA is TGCGCCAGCAGTGAGTCTCCAGCGGGAGGAACAGATACGCAGTATTTT. As protein: CASSESPAGGTDTQYF. The chain couples TRBV10-1 to TRBJ2-3; 9 nucleotides match TRBD2. After removal of 0 bases from V and 3 bases from J, the junction contained 4 bases not matched to a gene. The CDR3 is 16 amino acids. Per germline, CDR1 WNHNN and CDR2 SYGVQD (reference sequence).

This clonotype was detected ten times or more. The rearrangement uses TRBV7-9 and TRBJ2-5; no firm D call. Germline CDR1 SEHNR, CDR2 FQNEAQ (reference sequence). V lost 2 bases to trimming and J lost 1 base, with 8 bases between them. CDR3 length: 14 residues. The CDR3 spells CASSLFSSQETQYF. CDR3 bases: TGTGCCAGCAGCTTATTTAGCAGCCAAGAGACCCAGTACTTC.

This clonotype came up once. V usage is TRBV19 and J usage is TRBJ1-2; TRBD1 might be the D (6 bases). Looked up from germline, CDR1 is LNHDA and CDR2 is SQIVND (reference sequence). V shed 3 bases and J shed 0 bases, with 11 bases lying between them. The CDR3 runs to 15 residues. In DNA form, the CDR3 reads TGTGCCAGTAGTATGCGACAGGCAACTAACTATGGCTACACCTTC. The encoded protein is CASSMRQATNYGYTF. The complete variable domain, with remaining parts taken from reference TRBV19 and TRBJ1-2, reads DGGITQSPKYLFRKEGQNVTLSCEQNLNHDAMYWYRQDPGQGLRLIYYSQIVNDFQKGDIAEGYSVSREKKESFPLTVTSAQKNPTAFYLCASSMRQATNYGYTFGSGTRLTVV.

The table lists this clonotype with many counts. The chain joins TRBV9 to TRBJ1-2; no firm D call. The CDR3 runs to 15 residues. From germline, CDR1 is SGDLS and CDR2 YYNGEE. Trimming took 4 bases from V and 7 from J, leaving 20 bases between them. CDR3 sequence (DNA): TGTGCCAGCAGCACCCGACCAGTCCCGATCGGTGGCTACACCTTC. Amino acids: CASSTRPVPIGGYTF.

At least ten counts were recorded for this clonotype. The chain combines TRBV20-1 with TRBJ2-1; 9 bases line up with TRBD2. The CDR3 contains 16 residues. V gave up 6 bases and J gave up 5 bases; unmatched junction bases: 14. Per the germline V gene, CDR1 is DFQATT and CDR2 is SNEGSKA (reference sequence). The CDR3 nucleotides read TGCAGTGCCAATAAGGGGGCCCTAGCGGGAAACAATGAGCAGTTCTTC. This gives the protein CSANKGALAGNNEQFF.

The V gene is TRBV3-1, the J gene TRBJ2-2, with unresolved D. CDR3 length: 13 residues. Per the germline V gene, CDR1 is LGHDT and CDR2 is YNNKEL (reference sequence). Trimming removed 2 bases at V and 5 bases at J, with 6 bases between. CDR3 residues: CASSQSQTGELFF. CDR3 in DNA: TGTGCCAGCAGCCAATCCCAAACCGGGGAGCTGTTTTTT.

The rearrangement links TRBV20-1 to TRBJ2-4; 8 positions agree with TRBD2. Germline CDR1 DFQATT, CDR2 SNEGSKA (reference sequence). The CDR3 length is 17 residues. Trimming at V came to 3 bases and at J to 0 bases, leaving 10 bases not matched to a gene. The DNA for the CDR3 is TGCAGTGCTAGCCCCCCGGCGGGAGGCCTAGCCAAAAACATTCAGTACTTC. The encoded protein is CSASPPAGGLAKNIQYF.

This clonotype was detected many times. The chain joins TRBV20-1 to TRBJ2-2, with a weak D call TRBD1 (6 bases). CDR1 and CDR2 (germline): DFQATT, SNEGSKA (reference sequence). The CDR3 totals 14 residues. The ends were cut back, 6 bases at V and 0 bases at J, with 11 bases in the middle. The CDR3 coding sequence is TGCAGTGCCCGGGACACCTCGAACACCGGGGAGCTGTTTTTT. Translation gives CSARDTSNTGELFF.

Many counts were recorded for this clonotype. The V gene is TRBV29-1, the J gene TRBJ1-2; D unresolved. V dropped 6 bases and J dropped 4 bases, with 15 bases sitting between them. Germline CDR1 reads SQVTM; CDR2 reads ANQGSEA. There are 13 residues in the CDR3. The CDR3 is CSVPGPTSYGYTF. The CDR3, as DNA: TGCAGCGTCCCTGGGCCGACTTCCTATGGCTACACCTTC.

CDR3 loop: CASSESYTGELFF. In nucleotides, the CDR3 is TGTGCCAGCAGTGAATCTTACACCGGGGAGCTGTTTTTT. The rearrangement links TRBV25-1 to TRBJ2-2; D gene ambiguous. Germline lookup yields CDR1 MGHDK and CDR2 SYGVNS. V was shortened by 1 base and J by 3 bases, with 3 bases between the two germline ends. The length of the CDR3 is 13 residues.

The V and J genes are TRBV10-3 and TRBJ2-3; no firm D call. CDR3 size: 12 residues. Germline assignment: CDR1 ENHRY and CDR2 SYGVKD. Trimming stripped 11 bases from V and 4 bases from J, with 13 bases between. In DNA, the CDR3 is TGTGCCGGTACGGATAGACCAGATACGCAGTATTTT. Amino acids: CAGTDRPDTQYF.